This TCR beta chain derives from a study of blood T cell repertoires in COVID-19. Here immunoSEQ multiplex PCR was the method, and the copy in TCRdb shows in-frame clones only, minus some. The sample holds a few hundred thousand clones; approximately 88% are singletons and the top ten take 5.5% to 8.5%. The clonotype comes from a woman aged 30 to 39 who had recovered from COVID-19. Sequencing was performed on peripheral blood.

In nucleotides, the CDR3 is TGTGCCAGCAGTGAATATGGGAGGGATCGGGATGAAAAACTGTTTTTT. Protein product: CASSEYGRDRDEKLFF. This sequence joins TRBV25-1 and TRBJ1-4; no clear D. Germline V gives CDR1 MGHDK, CDR2 SYGVNS. Deletions cut 0 bases from V and 6 bases from J, with 14 bases between. The CDR3 spans 16 residues.